This TCR beta chain was obtained from a study of cytomegalovirus exposure and HLA in healthy donors. Deletions cut 3 bases from V and 3 bases from J, with 7 bases between. This CDR3 is 14 amino acids long. The germline gives CDR1 SGDLS, CDR2 YYNGEE. Amplification used 60 Vbeta primers and 13 Jbeta primers. Repertoires were generated with immunoSEQ multiplex PCR, while TCRdb's copy carries only in-frame clones and drops some. The sample includes just over 150,000 clones, about 85% of them seen just once. The receptor's source is a man between 18 and 35 years old in good health and CMV-seronegative. The sequenced sample was PBMCs. The chain carries TRBV9 and TRBJ2-6; no reliable D call. DNA of the CDR3: TGTGCCAGCAGCGCGTACAGTGGGGCCAACGTCCTGACTTTC. Encoded protein: CASSAYSGANVLTF.